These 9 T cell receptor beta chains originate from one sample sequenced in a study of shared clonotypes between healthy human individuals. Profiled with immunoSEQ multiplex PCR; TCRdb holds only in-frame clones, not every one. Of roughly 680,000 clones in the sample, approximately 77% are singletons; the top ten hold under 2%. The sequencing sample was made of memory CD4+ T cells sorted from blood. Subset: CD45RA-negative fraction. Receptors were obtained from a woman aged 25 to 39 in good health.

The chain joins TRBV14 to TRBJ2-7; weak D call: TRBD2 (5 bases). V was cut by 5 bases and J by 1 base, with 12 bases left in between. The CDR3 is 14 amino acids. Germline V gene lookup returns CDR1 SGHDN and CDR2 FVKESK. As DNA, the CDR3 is TGTGCCAGCAGCAGGAGGACGGTGTCCTACGAGCAGTACTTC. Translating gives CASSRRTVSYEQYF.

CDR3 region: CASIARWDTGELFF. In DNA, the CDR3 is TGTGCCAGCATTGCGCGATGGGACACCGGGGAGCTGTTTTTT. The V and J genes are TRBV6-5 and TRBJ2-2; D ambiguous. The CDR3 has 14 amino acids. V lost 7 bases and J lost 3, with 12 bases in between. The germline gives CDR1 MNHEY, CDR2 SVGAGI.

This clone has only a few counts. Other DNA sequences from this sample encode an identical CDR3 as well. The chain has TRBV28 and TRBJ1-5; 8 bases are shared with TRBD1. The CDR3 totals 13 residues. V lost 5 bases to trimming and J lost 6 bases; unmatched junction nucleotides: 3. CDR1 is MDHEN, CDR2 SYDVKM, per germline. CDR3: CASSPTGVQPQHF. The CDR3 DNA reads TGTGCCAGCAGTCCGACAGGGGTTCAGCCCCAGCATTTT.

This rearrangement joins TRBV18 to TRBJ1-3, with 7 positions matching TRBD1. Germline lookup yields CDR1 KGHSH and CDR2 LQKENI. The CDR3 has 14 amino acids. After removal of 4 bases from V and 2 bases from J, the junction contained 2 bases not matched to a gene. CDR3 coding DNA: TGTGCCAGCTCACGTACAGGGGCTGGAAACACCATATATTTT. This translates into CASSRTGAGNTIYF.

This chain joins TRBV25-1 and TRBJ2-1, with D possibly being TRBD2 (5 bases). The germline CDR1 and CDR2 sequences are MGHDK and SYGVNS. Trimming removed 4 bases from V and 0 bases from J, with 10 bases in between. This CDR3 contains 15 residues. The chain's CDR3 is CASSGGSHSYNEQFF. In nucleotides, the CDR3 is TGTGCCAGCAGTGGAGGGTCTCACTCCTACAATGAGCAGTTCTTC.

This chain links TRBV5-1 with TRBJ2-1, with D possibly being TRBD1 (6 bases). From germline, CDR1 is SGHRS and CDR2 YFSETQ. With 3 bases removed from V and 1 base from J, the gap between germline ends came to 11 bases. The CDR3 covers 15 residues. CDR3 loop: CASSWDTHSYNEQFF. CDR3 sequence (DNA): TGCGCCAGCAGCTGGGACACCCATTCCTACAATGAGCAGTTCTTC.

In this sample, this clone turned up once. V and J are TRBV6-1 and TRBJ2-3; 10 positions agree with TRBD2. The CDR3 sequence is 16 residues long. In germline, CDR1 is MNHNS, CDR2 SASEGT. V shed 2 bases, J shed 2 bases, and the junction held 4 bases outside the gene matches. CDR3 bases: TGTGCCAGCAGTGAATTTCTAGCGGGAGTCACAGATACGCAGTATTTT. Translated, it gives CASSEFLAGVTDTQYF.

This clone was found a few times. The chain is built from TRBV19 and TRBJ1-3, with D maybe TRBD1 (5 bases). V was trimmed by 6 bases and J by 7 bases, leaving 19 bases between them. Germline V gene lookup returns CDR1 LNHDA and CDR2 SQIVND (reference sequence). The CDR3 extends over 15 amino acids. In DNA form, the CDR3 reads TGTGCCAGTAGCGGAACAGGATCACCCTGGAACACCATATATTTT. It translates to CASSGTGSPWNTIYF. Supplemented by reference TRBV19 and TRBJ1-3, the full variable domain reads DGGITQSPKYLFRKEGQNVTLSCEQNLNHDAMYWYRQDPGQGLRLIYYSQIVNDFQKGDIAEGYSVSREKKESFPLTVTSAQKNPTAFYLCASSGTGSPWNTIYFGEGSWLTVV.

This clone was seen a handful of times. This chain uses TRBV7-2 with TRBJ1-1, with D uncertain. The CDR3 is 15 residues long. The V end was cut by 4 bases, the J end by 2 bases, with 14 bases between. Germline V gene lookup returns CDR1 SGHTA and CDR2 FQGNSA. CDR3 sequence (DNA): TGTGCCAGCAGCTCTAAATCTTGGGGAAACACTGAAGCTTTCTTT. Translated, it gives CASSSKSWGNTEAFF.